Below are 13 T cell receptor beta chains sequenced from a single sample in a study of early T cells in non-severe SARS-CoV-2 infection (dated by TCRdb to the early 2020s). The library came from 5' RACE. Sequencing was performed on a NextSeq 500. TCRdb handled the public reads itself, with Q25 trimming in fastp and clone calling in MiXCR, and kept productive beta chains. A single entry per CDR3 protein holds the most common genes and DNA from its merged rows. In this sample the table shows about 50,000 distinct CDR3 sequences, approximately 9.4% of which occur a single time. About 15% of the sample goes to the ten largest clones. Sequencing was carried out using whole blood. Receptors were obtained from an adult who was a healthcare worker with PCR-confirmed SARS-CoV-2 infection or an uninfected control (not recorded which).

This chain joins TRBV29-1 and TRBJ1-1, with unresolved D. The CDR3 length is 13 residues. V was clipped by 4 bases and J by 2 bases, with 11 bases between them. Germline values: CDR1 SQVTM, CDR2 ANQGSEA. The CDR3: CSVAQPVNTEAFF. Here the CDR3 DNA reads TGCAGCGTTGCACAGCCCGTTAACACTGAAGCTTTCTTT.

This clonotype appeared many times. CDR3 bases: TGTGCCAGCAGCCAAGCGGGAGGTTCCTACAATGAGCAGTTCTTC. Protein product: CASSQAGGSYNEQFF. This chain uses TRBV4-2 with TRBJ2-1; TRBD2 agrees at 7 bases. The CDR3 is 15 amino acids. CDR1 is LGHNA and CDR2 is YNFKEQ in the germline V gene. J lost 1 base, V lost 1 base, and 1 base had no gene match.

This clonotype was seen many times. This chain uses TRBV7-9 with TRBJ1-4; D is perhaps TRBD1 (5 bases). V dropped 8 bases and J dropped 0 bases, with 10 bases sitting between them. The CDR3 spans 14 residues. CDR1 is SEHNR and CDR2 is FQNEAQ in the germline V gene (reference sequence). The CDR3 DNA follows: TGTGCCAGCGGACCGGGGGCAACTAATGAAAAACTGTTTTTT. It yields the protein CASGPGATNEKLFF.

This clonotype was observed many times. The chain has TRBV6-1 and TRBJ2-3; D gene ambiguous. Germline V CDR1 and CDR2: MNHNS, SASEGT. Trimming stripped 0 bases from V and 3 bases from J, with 10 bases between. The CDR3 runs to 15 residues. This chain's CDR3 is CASSEASGWTDTQYF. In DNA, the CDR3 is TGTGCCAGCAGTGAAGCGTCGGGCTGGACAGATACGCAGTATTTT.

The chain recombines TRBV20-1 with TRBJ2-7; TRBD1 matches 7 bases. V gave up 6 bases and J gave up 1 base; unmatched junction bases: 6. Germline V gives CDR1 DFQATT, CDR2 SNEGSKA (reference sequence). The CDR3 runs 13 residues. CDR3: CSATGQRSYEQYF. The CDR3 nucleotides read TGCAGTGCCACGGGACAGAGGTCCTACGAGCAGTACTTC.

At least ten counts were recorded for this clonotype. The gene calls are TRBV7-2 and TRBJ2-7, with 7 bases lining up with TRBD1. The CDR3 totals 12 residues. Germline loops: CDR1 SGHTA, CDR2 FQGNSA. With V trimmed by 4 bases and J by 5 bases, 2 bases remained unmatched. The CDR3 loop reads CASSSRGNEQYF. The CDR3 DNA reads TGTGCCAGCAGCTCCAGGGGGAACGAGCAGTACTTC.

This clonotype was found many times. The CDR3 nucleotides are TGTGCCAGCAGTTTAGGACAGGGGATTTCCGGGGACCACGAGCAGTACTTC. Translation: CASSLGQGISGDHEQYF. The V and J genes are TRBV27 and TRBJ2-7, with TRBD1 identical over 9 bases. Per the germline V gene, CDR1 is MNHEY and CDR2 is SMNVEV (reference sequence). The V and J ends lost 2 bases and 5 bases, in that order; junction bases with no gene match: 13. This CDR3 contains 17 residues.

This clonotype came up many times. The chain carries TRBV12-3 or TRBV12-4 and TRBJ2-1; D gene uncertain. V lost 3 bases to trimming and J lost 5 bases, with 11 bases between them. The CDR3 contains 14 residues. CDR3 protein: CASSFRREHNEQFF. The CDR3 DNA reads TGTGCCAGCAGTTTCAGACGAGAACACAATGAGCAGTTCTTC.

The sample holds a few counts of this clonotype. CDR3 protein: CSAPGRRDTGELFF. The CDR3 bases are TGCAGTGCCCCCGGGAGACGCGACACCGGGGAGCTGTTTTTT. The chain combines TRBV20-1 with TRBJ2-2; possibly TRBD2 for D (6 bases). The CDR3 is made up of 14 amino acids. Trimming shortened V by 6 bases and J by 3 bases, and 14 bases separated the two germline ends. Per the germline V gene, CDR1 is DFQATT and CDR2 is SNEGSKA (reference sequence).

In the case of this clonotype: Without the conserved terminal phenylalanine or tryptophan, this CDR3 likely stems from a read error. This chain connects TRBV5-1 to TRBJ2-6; D perhaps matches TRBD1 (6 bases). Germline V CDR1 and CDR2: SGHRS, YFSETQ. The CDR3 sequence is 16 residues long. V was clipped by 2 bases and J by 0 bases, with 9 bases between them. CDR3 coding DNA: TGCGCCAGCAGCTTAACAGGGTTCTCTGGGGCCAACGTCCTGACTCTC. The encoded protein is CASSLTGFSGANVLTL.

This clonotype was seen a handful of times. This chain uses TRBV6-1 with TRBJ2-1, with 9 bases lining up with TRBD2. CDR3 size: 15 residues. CDR1 and CDR2 (germline): MNHNS, SASEGT. V was pared by 2 bases and J by 8 bases, with 7 bases of the junction left unmatched. This CDR3 is CASSELAGGSHEQFF. CDR3 sequence (DNA): TGTGCCAGCAGTGAATTGGCGGGAGGGTCGCATGAGCAGTTCTTC.

Note on this clonotype: With a much larger clone just one base away, this may be a read error. The rearrangement uses TRBV3-1 and TRBJ2-1; tentatively, D is TRBD2 (6 bases). CDR1 LGHDT and CDR2 YNNKEL come from the germline V gene (reference sequence). The CDR3 is 15 residues long. Trimming pared 3 bases from V and 6 bases from J, leaving 15 bases between. CDR3 bases: TGTGCCAGCAGCCACGAGTTCAGGGAGGTCAATGAGCAGTTCTTC. This encodes CASSHEFREVNEQFF.

This clonotype is labeled as medium-sized. The chain carries TRBV14 and TRBJ2-1; D is perhaps TRBD2 (5 bases). V was trimmed by 0 bases and J by 7 bases, leaving 19 bases between them. Germline V gives CDR1 SGHDN, CDR2 FVKESK. The CDR3 contains 17 residues. CDR3 sequence (DNA): TGTGCCAGCAGCCAAGATCTGAGAGGCCCGTGGGAGAATGAGCAGTTCTTC. The encoded protein is CASSQDLRGPWENEQFF.